Reported below is one T cell receptor (beta chain). As yet, its antigen is unknown. This entry comes from a study of cytomegalovirus exposure and HLA in healthy donors. The donors were members of the roughly 120-subject validation cohort (separate from the roughly 670-subject first cohort). CDR1 WNHNN and CDR2 SYGVQD come from the germline V gene (reference sequence). The CDR3 is 13 amino acids. V gave up 10 bases and J gave up 2 bases; unmatched junction bases: 8. Regarding the study as a whole: Reportedly, cytomegalovirus status was diagnosed with high sensitivity and specificity. The investigators catalogued under 200 TCR beta chains as cytomegalovirus-associated. While the bulk of TCR sequences proved rare, some public TCRs turned up in many donors.

TCRdb's copy holds only in-frame clones and misses some; the assay was immunoSEQ multiplex PCR. The sample has hundreds of thousands of clones; approximately 80% are singletons. Sequenced input: PBMCs. This receptor was taken from a woman aged 25 to 39 in good health and CMV-seropositive. The V gene is TRBV10-1, the J gene TRBJ2-7; 7 nucleotides match TRBD1. This chain's CDR3 is CANWDSAAYEQYF. CDR3 DNA: TGCGCCAACTGGGACAGTGCCGCCTACGAGCAGTACTTC.